Following are 20 T cell receptor beta chains from one sample sequenced in a study of early T cells in non-severe SARS-CoV-2 infection. MiXCR, applied by TCRdb to the 5' RACE reads, yields one record per CDR3 protein. The table has some 67,000 distinct CDR3 sequences, less than 15% seen once. Sequencing input: whole blood. Receptors originate from an adult who was a healthcare worker with PCR-confirmed SARS-CoV-2 infection or an uninfected control (not recorded which).

This clonotype was seen ten or more times. J is TRBJ1-4 and V is TRBV19, with a possible D match to TRBD1 (6 bases). The CDR3 contains 14 residues. CDR1 LNHDA and CDR2 SQIVND come from the germline V gene (reference sequence). The ends were cut back, 6 bases at V and 4 bases at J, with 12 bases in the middle. CDR3 DNA sequence: TGTGCCAGTAGCGTACAGGGAGATAATGAAAAACTGTTTTTT. Residues: CASSVQGDNEKLFF.

This clonotype was picked up one time. V usage is TRBV29-1 and J usage is TRBJ2-2; D gene ambiguous. The germline V and J ends were trimmed by 3 bases and 1 base, with 12 bases remaining between them. Germline loops: CDR1 SQVTM, CDR2 ANQGSEA. The CDR3 loop spans 15 amino acids. The CDR3 is CSVDGVGMNTGELFF. The CDR3 DNA is TGCAGCGTTGATGGGGTAGGCATGAACACCGGGGAGCTGTTTTTT.

This clonotype occurred a few times. V and J are TRBV5-6 and TRBJ2-7; 12 bases map to TRBD1. The germline gives CDR1 SGHDT, CDR2 YYEEEE. The junction had 5 bases not matched to a gene; V was cut back by 1 base and J by 6 bases. This CDR3 has 15 residues. The CDR3 DNA follows: TGTGCCAGCAGCTTGCCGGGACAGGGGGCTTTCGAGCAGTACTTC. Residues: CASSLPGQGAFEQYF.

This clonotype was observed at least ten times. In DNA, the CDR3 is TGTGCCAGCTCACCGTCTATTAACAGGGCGAATGAAAAACTGTTTTTT. Protein sequence: CASSPSINRANEKLFF. The rearrangement joins TRBV18 to TRBJ1-4; tentatively, D is TRBD1 (6 bases). The CDR3 covers 16 residues. V was trimmed by 3 bases and J by 5 bases, leaving 16 bases between them. Germline V CDR1 and CDR2: KGHSH, LQKENI.

The chain carries TRBV20-1 and TRBJ1-5, with a tentative D call TRBD1 (6 bases). V lost 6 bases and J 7 bases, leaving 10 bases between the germline ends. The CDR3 is 11 amino acids. The germline CDR1 and CDR2 sequences are DFQATT and SNEGSKA (reference sequence). CDR3 in amino acids: CSARGDQPQHF. The DNA for the CDR3 is TGCAGTGCAAGGGGGGACCAGCCCCAGCATTTT.

This chain connects TRBV24-1 to TRBJ2-2; no firm D call. Germline CDR1 and CDR2: KGHDR and SFDVKD. V was shortened by 3 bases and J by 4 bases, with 8 bases between the two germline ends. The CDR3 is made up of 14 amino acids. The CDR3 DNA sequence: TGTGCCACCAGTGATGCTGATCTCACCGGGGAGCTGTTTTTT. It codes for CATSDADLTGELFF.

The CDR3 protein is CASSPGLAGDEQFF. The CDR3 DNA sequence: TGTGCCAGCAGCCCGGGACTAGCGGGAGATGAGCAGTTCTTC. The rearrangement joins TRBV5-4 to TRBJ2-1; 14 positions match TRBD2. The CDR3 runs to 14 residues. CDR1 and CDR2 from the germline V gene are SGHNT and YYREEE (reference sequence). V lost 4 bases to trimming and J lost 8 bases; unmatched junction nucleotides: 2.

The table lists this clonotype with many counts. The chain recombines TRBV6-5 with TRBJ1-1; D not resolved. Trimming took 0 bases from V and 1 from J, leaving 6 bases between them. CDR3 length: 14 amino acids. Looked up from germline, CDR1 is MNHEY and CDR2 is SVGAGI. The CDR3 bases are TGTGCCAGCAGTTACTCGTCGCCGAACACTGAAGCTTTCTTT. Translated, it gives CASSYSSPNTEAFF.

The chain combines TRBV5-4 with TRBJ2-2; possibly TRBD2 for D (7 bases). The CDR3 extends over 16 amino acids. Trimming shortened V by 2 bases and J by 5 bases, and 16 bases separated the two germline ends. Germline loops: CDR1 SGHNT, CDR2 YYREEE (reference sequence). The CDR3 is CASSLGGVYVTGELFF. CDR3 bases: TGTGCCAGCAGCTTAGGGGGGGTCTACGTGACCGGGGAGCTGTTTTTT.

This clonotype was detected many times. The chain employs TRBV7-8 and TRBJ2-2, with 7 bases matching TRBD1. The CDR3 length is 14 residues. J lost 4 bases, V lost 10 bases, and 9 bases had no gene match. Germline CDR1 is SGHVS and CDR2 is FQNEAQ. For the CDR3, the DNA is TGTGCCATCTCGAACAGGGGTCGCACCGGGGAGCTGTTTTTT. It yields the protein CAISNRGRTGELFF.

The sample holds a few counts of this clonotype. The CDR3 DNA is TGCGCCAGCAGCTTGGCTGGGGCCAACGTCCTGACTTTC. Translated, it gives CASSLAGANVLTF. The chain recombines TRBV5-1 with TRBJ2-6; D uncertain. The germline V gene has CDR1 SGHRS and CDR2 YFSETQ. The CDR3 consists of 13 residues. Trimming removed 0 bases at V and 2 bases at J, with 0 bases between.

There are a few counts of this clonotype. CDR3 coding DNA: TGTGCCAGCAGAGGACAGGGGGCCAGAGATACGCAGTATTTT. Encoded protein: CASRGQGARDTQYF. This chain joins TRBV6-6 and TRBJ2-3; TRBD1 agrees at 11 bases. Per the germline V gene, CDR1 is MNHNY and CDR2 is SVGAGI (reference sequence). CDR3 length: 14 amino acids. Germline trimming cut 6 bases from V and 5 bases from J; bases unmatched to any gene: 4.

The chain links TRBV25-1 to TRBJ1-5; D gene uncertain. Per the germline V gene, CDR1 is MGHDK and CDR2 is SYGVNS. The CDR3 is 13 amino acids. Trimming removed 2 bases from V and 4 bases from J, with 6 bases in between. This CDR3 is CASSETENQPQHF. DNA of the CDR3: TGTGCCAGCAGTGAAACAGAAAATCAGCCCCAGCATTTT.

The V gene is TRBV10-3, the J gene TRBJ2-1, with D tentatively TRBD2 (6 bases). This CDR3 spans 14 amino acids. Trimming removed 0 bases at V and 10 bases at J, with 13 bases between. In germline, CDR1 is ENHRY, CDR2 SYGVKD. The CDR3 protein is CAISESFGGIEQFF. CDR3 nucleotides: TGTGCCATCAGTGAGTCGTTCGGCGGGATAGAGCAGTTCTTC.

This chain connects TRBV10-3 to TRBJ2-7; D not resolved. Trimming left V 2 bases short and J 7 bases short, with 9 bases between. Germline CDR1 is ENHRY and CDR2 is SYGVKD. The CDR3 totals 12 residues. The CDR3 DNA follows: TGTGCCATCAGTGAGGGCATAGGAGAGCAGTACTTC. Protein sequence: CAISEGIGEQYF.

This clonotype was seen only a few times. The genes are TRBV18 and TRBJ2-1, with 14 bases matching TRBD2. The V gene end was trimmed by 3 bases and the J gene end by 10 bases; junction bases not matched to a gene: 5. Germline-derived CDR1 and CDR2 are KGHSH and LQKENI. This CDR3 is 15 amino acids long. CDR3 residues: CASSPRLAGGEEQFF. CDR3 coding DNA: TGTGCCAGCTCACCCCGACTAGCGGGAGGGGAGGAGCAGTTCTTC.

This clonotype was seen more than once but under ten times. The rearrangement uses TRBV5-1 and TRBJ2-2; TRBD2 matches at 8 bases. With 1 base clipped from V and 0 bases from J, the junction kept 8 bases outside the gene matches. The CDR3 has 18 residues. Germline V gives CDR1 SGHRS, CDR2 YFSETQ. The DNA for the CDR3 is TGCGCCAGCAGCTTGAGGTTTTCGGGAGGGGCGAACACCGGGGAGCTGTTTTTT. It specifies CASSLRFSGGANTGELFF.

This rearrangement joins TRBV18 to TRBJ2-7; D not certain. This CDR3 has 11 amino acids. V was shortened by 4 bases and J by 2 bases, with 3 bases between the two germline ends. Germline lookup yields CDR1 KGHSH and CDR2 LQKENI. This CDR3 is CASSRAYEQYF. The CDR3 nucleotides are TGTGCCAGCTCACGGGCCTACGAGCAGTACTTC.

This clonotype came up a few times. The chain combines TRBV29-1 with TRBJ1-1; D is ambiguous. The ends were cut back, 5 bases at V and 1 base at J, with 5 bases in the middle. CDR3 length equals 11 residues. From germline, CDR1 is SQVTM and CDR2 ANQGSEA. The CDR3 is CSVFPNTEAFF. The CDR3 DNA sequence: TGCAGCGTTTTCCCGAACACTGAAGCTTTCTTT.

This clonotype was seen a handful of times. The rearrangement uses TRBV9 and TRBJ2-7; D gene ambiguous. CDR3 length equals 12 residues. The V and J ends lost 2 bases and 4 bases respectively, with 7 bases between them. Germline V gene lookup returns CDR1 SGDLS and CDR2 YYNGEE. CDR3 sequence: CASSVTDYEQYF. CDR3 DNA: TGTGCCAGCAGCGTCACAGATTACGAGCAGTACTTC.